Following are 27 T cell receptor beta chains from one sample sequenced in a study of blood T cell repertoires in COVID-19. The method was immunoSEQ multiplex PCR; TCRdb's version includes in-frame clones alone and lacks a portion of them. In the table there are about 270,000 clones, around 82% of which are singletons. Sequences were obtained from peripheral blood. These receptors were obtained from a young woman with acute or convalescent COVID-19.

This rearrangement joins TRBV7-2 to TRBJ1-1; TRBD1 is a possible D gene (6 bases). V shed 4 bases and J shed 3 bases, with 12 bases lying between them. CDR3 length: 14 residues. The germline gives CDR1 SGHTA, CDR2 FQGNSA. CDR3 loop: CASSSRAGDTEAFF. CDR3 bases: TGTGCCAGCAGCTCCAGGGCAGGGGACACTGAAGCTTTCTTT.

This clone was found once. The rearrangement joins TRBV27 to TRBJ2-7; TRBD1 agrees at 10 bases. CDR1 is MNHEY, CDR2 SMNVEV, per germline (reference sequence). The CDR3 loop spans 15 amino acids. Germline trimming cut 2 bases from V and 5 bases from J; bases unmatched to any gene: 6. As DNA, the CDR3 is TGTGCCAGCAGTTTAATGGGACAGGGGAGGCACGAGCAGTACTTC. The encoded protein is CASSLMGQGRHEQYF.

This clone was detected once. V usage is TRBV27 and J usage is TRBJ2-7; the D is unclear. The V gene's germline CDR1 is MNHEY and CDR2 SMNVEV (reference sequence). CDR3 length: 16 amino acids. V lost 5 bases to trimming and J lost 0 bases, with 17 bases between them. The CDR3 here is CASSLPRHVSSYEQYF. The CDR3 nucleotides are TGTGCCAGCAGTCTACCAAGACACGTTTCCTCCTACGAGCAGTACTTC.

The rearrangement joins TRBV6-5 to TRBJ1-2, with D possibly matching TRBD1 (6 bases). The V gene's germline CDR1 is MNHEY and CDR2 SVGAGI. The CDR3 contains 12 residues. V lost 7 bases and J 7 bases, leaving 13 bases between the germline ends. CDR3 in DNA: TGTGCCAGCAAGGAACAGGGTGGTGGCTACACCTTC. Amino acid sequence: CASKEQGGGYTF.

The CDR3 loop reads CASSLSGQGITEAFF. In DNA, the CDR3 is TGTGCCAGCAGTTTGTCGGGACAGGGTATCACTGAAGCTTTCTTT. This chain links TRBV27 with TRBJ1-1; 9 positions agree with TRBD1. The CDR3 has 15 amino acids. Germline V gene data show CDR1 as MNHEY and CDR2 as SMNVEV (reference sequence). V was pared by 3 bases and J by 4 bases, with 6 bases of the junction left unmatched.

On this clone: Other nucleotide sequences from this sample produce the same CDR3. This chain uses TRBV7-9 with TRBJ2-7; no clear D. The germline V and J ends were trimmed by 0 bases and 7 bases, with 4 bases remaining between them. The CDR3 spans 11 residues. CDR1 is SEHNR, CDR2 FQNEAQ, per germline (reference sequence). CDR3 loop: CASSLAREQYF. The CDR3 nucleotides are TGTGCCAGCAGCTTAGCGCGGGAGCAGTACTTC.

The chain has TRBV7-3 and TRBJ2-2; 9 nucleotides line up with TRBD1. Germline assignment: CDR1 SGHTA and CDR2 FQGTGA. CDR3 length: 16 residues. V lost 0 bases to trimming and J lost 3 bases; unmatched junction nucleotides: 2. The CDR3 DNA sequence: TGTGCCAGCAGCTTAACGACAGGGGGAGACACCGGGGAGCTGTTTTTT. It translates to CASSLTTGGDTGELFF.

This sequence joins TRBV23-1 and TRBJ2-7, with D possibly TRBD1 on 6 matching bases. TRBV23-1 is an ORF for which the function is uncertain. Trimming removed 10 bases at V and 1 base at J, with 17 bases between. CDR3 length: 14 amino acids. DNA of the CDR3: TGCGCCAACCCCCGGGACATATTGTCCTACGAGCAGTACTTC. This gives the protein CANPRDILSYEQYF.

This clone was detected a few times. CDR3 DNA sequence: TGCGCCAGCAGCTCCAGACTGAACACCGGGGAGCTGTTTTTT. Translation gives CASSSRLNTGELFF. J is TRBJ2-2 and V is TRBV5-1; D unclear. V lost 3 bases, J lost 1 base, and 7 bases lay in between. There are 14 residues in the CDR3. The germline CDR1 and CDR2 sequences are SGHRS and YFSETQ.

The rearrangement uses TRBV7-8 and TRBJ1-1; D gene unclear. From germline, CDR1 is SGHVS and CDR2 FQNEAQ. The CDR3 spans 12 residues. V dropped 1 base and J dropped 6 bases, with 6 bases sitting between them. As DNA, the CDR3 is TGTGCCAGCAGCTTAGTTGTCTCTGAAGCTTTCTTT. Translating gives CASSLVVSEAFF.

In this sample, this clone turned up a few times. The J gene is TRBJ1-1, the V gene TRBV29-1, with D perhaps matching TRBD1 (5 bases). CDR1 SQVTM and CDR2 ANQGSEA come from the germline V gene. Trimming took off 6 bases at V and 1 base at J, with 12 bases between the two ends. The CDR3 runs 13 residues. CDR3 nucleotide sequence: TGCAGCGTGGACGACAGAAAGAACACTGAAGCTTTCTTT. This sequence encodes CSVDDRKNTEAFF.

This chain links TRBV11-2 with TRBJ2-1, with TRBD2 identical over 12 bases. Trimming removed 8 bases from V and 9 bases from J; junction bases left unmatched: 14. There are 16 residues in the CDR3. In germline, CDR1 is SGHAT, CDR2 FQNNGV. CDR3 sequence: CASSTSGGPGGGEQFF. The CDR3 DNA reads TGTGCCAGCTCGACTAGCGGGGGCCCCGGTGGGGGTGAGCAGTTCTTC.

This clone was detected a few times. The rearrangement joins TRBV2 to TRBJ1-2, with 7 bases that match TRBD1. The CDR3 totals 12 residues. Germline lookup yields CDR1 SNHLY and CDR2 FYNNEI. V was pared by 3 bases and J by 8 bases, with 3 bases of the junction left unmatched. The CDR3 DNA sequence: TGTGCCAGCAGTGACACGACAGGGGGCTACACCTTC. It translates to CASSDTTGGYTF.

This clone appeared a few times. CDR3 sequence reads: CASSPAQGDEQYF. Here the CDR3 DNA reads TGTGCCAGCTCACCAGCACAGGGGGACGAGCAGTACTTC. The chain combines TRBV18 with TRBJ2-7, with 8 positions matching TRBD1. Per the germline V gene, CDR1 is KGHSH and CDR2 is LQKENI. With V trimmed by 2 bases and J by 5 bases, 2 bases remained unmatched. The CDR3 has 13 amino acids.

This clone was detected a few times. V and J are TRBV7-2 and TRBJ2-2; D gene unclear. Germline CDR1 is SGHTA and CDR2 is FQGNSA. V was shortened by 5 bases and J by 8 bases, with 12 bases between the two germline ends. The CDR3 loop spans 13 amino acids. CDR3: CASSLFVRGELFF. Written as DNA, the CDR3 is TGTGCCAGCAGCCTCTTCGTGCGGGGGGAGCTGTTTTTT.

The chain links TRBV5-1 to TRBJ2-7; D gene uncertain. Trimming removed 1 base from V and 1 base from J, with 6 bases in between. Germline CDR1 is SGHRS and CDR2 is YFSETQ. The CDR3 sequence is 13 residues long. CDR3 nucleotide sequence: TGCGCCAGCAGCTTGACCCAGTCCTACGAGCAGTACTTC. It yields the protein CASSLTQSYEQYF.

This clone was recorded once. This chain joins TRBV19 and TRBJ2-7, with 9 bases that match TRBD1. The V and J ends lost 5 bases and 4 bases, in that order; junction bases with no gene match: 12. Germline V lookup: CDR1 LNHDA, CDR2 SQIVND (reference sequence). This CDR3 contains 16 residues. As DNA, the CDR3 is TGTGCCAGTAGTTCCCCCGGACAGGGGAGCGGGTACGAGCAGTACTTC. Translated, it gives CASSSPGQGSGYEQYF.

This sequence joins TRBV2 and TRBJ2-7; TRBD1 aligns across 8 bases. This CDR3 spans 15 amino acids. V shed 1 base, J shed 9 bases, and the junction held 11 bases outside the gene matches. Germline-derived CDR1 and CDR2 are SNHLY and FYNNEI. CDR3 in amino acids: CASSEERTGSSVQYF. The CDR3 DNA reads as TGTGCCAGCAGTGAAGAGAGGACAGGGTCTAGTGTGCAGTACTTC.

This clone was seen a handful of times. The V gene is TRBV5-4, the J gene TRBJ2-7; 8 nucleotides agree with TRBD1. In germline, CDR1 is SGHNT, CDR2 YYREEE (reference sequence). The J segment lost 4 bases and the V segment lost 4 bases, leaving 4 bases of the junction unmatched. The CDR3 spans 13 residues. CDR3 DNA sequence: TGTGCCAGCAGCCAGGACAGGGAGTACGAGCAGTACTTC. It encodes CASSQDREYEQYF.

The chain is built from TRBV6-5 and TRBJ2-7; the D is unclear. This CDR3 has 11 amino acids. Germline V gives CDR1 MNHEY, CDR2 SVGAGI. V lost 6 bases to trimming and J lost 4 bases, with 7 bases between them. DNA of the CDR3: TGTGCCAGCAGATCCAATTACGAGCAGTACTTC. This translates into CASRSNYEQYF.

The CDR3 spells CASSYPQALGSEQYF. The CDR3 DNA reads TGTGCCAGCAGTTACCCCCAGGCGTTGGGTTCCGAGCAGTACTTC. The chain has TRBV6-6 and TRBJ2-7; D is undetermined. The CDR3 sequence is 15 residues long. The V gene lost 2 bases and the J gene lost 6 bases, with 17 bases spanning the gap. Germline CDR1 is MNHNY and CDR2 is SVGAGI (reference sequence).

V usage is TRBV14 and J usage is TRBJ2-5; 8 nucleotides agree with TRBD2. The CDR3 totals 19 residues. Trimming at V came to 0 bases and at J to 5 bases, leaving 17 bases not matched to a gene. The V gene's germline CDR1 is SGHDN and CDR2 FVKESK. The CDR3 bases are TGTGCCAGCAGCCAAGATGGATGGCTAGCGGGCCAAGTGGCCGAGACCCAGTACTTC. It is translated as CASSQDGWLAGQVAETQYF.

The chain couples TRBV10-3 to TRBJ1-2; no definite D call. Trimming took off 7 bases at V and 5 bases at J, with 14 bases between the two ends. Germline CDR1 ENHRY, CDR2 SYGVKD. The CDR3 has 13 residues. In DNA form, the CDR3 reads TGTGCCATCACGTTCGGAGGGCGGTATGGCTACACCTTC. Amino acids: CAITFGGRYGYTF.

The V call is TRBV4-3, the J call TRBJ2-1; D gene unclear. The CDR3 totals 15 residues. CDR1 LGHNA and CDR2 YSLEER come from the germline V gene. The ends were cut back, 3 bases at V and 4 bases at J, with 13 bases in the middle. CDR3: CASSHKASLYNEQFF. CDR3 DNA: TGCGCCAGCAGCCACAAAGCCTCTTTATACAATGAGCAGTTCTTC.

The chain carries TRBV19 and TRBJ2-3, with TRBD1 identical over 7 bases. Germline assignment: CDR1 LNHDA and CDR2 SQIVND (reference sequence). The CDR3 has 15 residues. V was clipped by 2 bases and J by 3 bases; unmatched bases: 5. The CDR3 bases are TGTGCCAGTAGTATAAGAGGGGGCTGGACAGATACGCAGTATTTT. Its protein is CASSIRGGWTDTQYF. The whole variable domain, filled in from reference TRBV19 and TRBJ2-3, reads DGGITQSPKYLFRKEGQNVTLSCEQNLNHDAMYWYRQDPGQGLRLIYYSQIVNDFQKGDIAEGYSVSREKKESFPLTVTSAQKNPTAFYLCASSIRGGWTDTQYFGPGTRLTVL.

The chain employs TRBV9 and TRBJ2-7, with D uncertain. Trimming shortened V by 4 bases and J by 3 bases, and 14 bases separated the two germline ends. This CDR3 spans 14 amino acids. Per the germline V gene, CDR1 is SGDLS and CDR2 is YYNGEE. The CDR3 DNA follows: TGTGCCAGCAGCCCCCTTGCTAGTTTCTACGAGCAGTACTTC. Amino acid sequence: CASSPLASFYEQYF.

This chain uses TRBV28 with TRBJ1-2, with a weak D call TRBD1 (6 bases). V lost 10 bases to trimming and J lost 7 bases, with 19 bases between them. Germline CDR1 reads MDHEN; CDR2 reads SYDVKM. The CDR3 runs to 13 residues. CDR3 region: CATRWGGVIGYTF. CDR3 coding DNA: TGTGCCACCCGGTGGGGGGGCGTTATTGGCTACACCTTC.